One sample yielded the 5 T cell receptor beta chains listed below, sequenced in a study of blood T cell repertoires in COVID-19 (dated by TCRdb to the early 2020s). Libraries were prepared through the immunoSEQ multiplex PCR assay. TCRdb holds this immuneACCESS table with in-frame rearrangements only. Some clones are missing; in checked studies, unresolved V genes explain under half, and the rest has no known cause. This sample lists more than 200,000 clones; around nine tenths were detected once. The top ten hold approximately 4.1% of the sample. Sequencing input: PBMCs or T cells enriched from blood (not recorded which). All receptors come from a woman aged 25 to 39 who had recovered from COVID-19.

A few counts support this clone. This chain joins TRBV2 and TRBJ1-3, with a weak D call TRBD1 (5 bases). V was cut by 6 bases and J by 0 bases, with 9 bases left in between. Germline V gene lookup returns CDR1 SNHLY and CDR2 FYNNEI. The CDR3 extends over 14 amino acids. CDR3 loop: CASRTAGSGNTIYF. In nucleotides, the CDR3 is TGTGCCAGCAGGACAGCCGGCTCTGGAAACACCATATATTTT. Full variable domain (missing parts from reference TRBV2 and TRBJ1-3): EPEVTQTPSHQVTQMGQEVILRCVPISNHLYFYWYRQILGQKVEFLVSFYNNEISEKSEIFDDQFSVERPDGSNFTLKIRSTKLEDSAMYFCASRTAGSGNTIYFGEGSWLTVV.

CDR3 DNA sequence: TGTGCCTGGAGTCCTCCTCACAGGGTTAATGAAAAACTGTTTTTT. It encodes CAWSPPHRVNEKLFF. The rearrangement joins TRBV30 to TRBJ1-4; TRBD1 is a possible D gene (6 bases). Trimming cost V 2 bases and J 4 bases, with 14 bases left between them. Germline-derived CDR1 and CDR2 are GTSNPN and SVGIG (reference sequence). This CDR3 has 15 amino acids. Full variable domain (outside the CDR3, taken from reference TRBV30 and TRBJ1-4): SQTIHQWPATLVQPVGSPLSLECTVEGTSNPNLYWYRQAAGRGLQLLFYSVGIGQISSEVPQNLSASRPQDRQFILSSKKLLLSDSGFYLCAWSPPHRVNEKLFFGSGTQLSVL.

The V gene is TRBV4-3, the J gene TRBJ2-3, with 16 bases lining up with TRBD2. The CDR3 loop spans 15 amino acids. Germline V lookup: CDR1 LGHNA, CDR2 YSLEER. After removal of 5 bases from V and 4 bases from J, the junction contained 0 bases not matched to a gene. The CDR3 sequence: CASSGTSGRADTQYF. In DNA form, the CDR3 reads TGCGCCAGCAGCGGGACTAGCGGGAGGGCAGATACGCAGTATTTT.

This chain uses TRBV10-3 with TRBJ2-1; 7 positions agree with TRBD2. The CDR3 spans 16 residues. Germline assignment: CDR1 ENHRY and CDR2 SYGVKD. Trimming took 0 bases from V and 5 from J; bases not matched to a gene: 7. This chain's CDR3 is CAISESGPSGNNEQFF. CDR3 sequence (DNA): TGTGCCATCAGTGAGTCTGGGCCTAGCGGCAACAATGAGCAGTTCTTC.

This sequence joins TRBV4-3 and TRBJ2-1; 7 nucleotides match TRBD2. CDR3 length: 16 residues. Unmatched junction bases numbered 6, after V lost 0 bases and J lost 4 bases. The germline V gene has CDR1 LGHNA and CDR2 YSLEER. The CDR3: CASSQEWTRTYNEQFF. CDR3 DNA: TGCGCCAGCAGCCAAGAGTGGACTAGGACATACAATGAGCAGTTCTTC.